Below are 15 T cell receptor beta chains sequenced from a single sample in a study of T cell responses to AZD1222 COVID-19 vaccine. Assay: immunoSEQ multiplex PCR; the TCRdb copy retains only in-frame clones and omits some. Of under 200,000 clones listed, just over 90% are singletons. This specimen consisted of peripheral blood, obtained 28 days after the second dose of the MenACWY control vaccine. The source of these receptors is an adult who received the MenACWY meningococcal vaccine as a control.

V is TRBV11-2 and J is TRBJ1-2, with D tentatively TRBD1 (5 bases). CDR1 is SGHAT and CDR2 is FQNNGV in the germline V gene. This CDR3 contains 13 residues. The V end was cut by 3 bases, the J end by 2 bases, with 7 bases between. CDR3 in amino acids: CASSLRDNYGYTF. CDR3 DNA sequence: TGTGCCAGCAGCTTGCGGGACAACTATGGCTACACCTTC.

J is TRBJ2-1 and V is TRBV6-5; either TRBD1 or TRBD2 may supply D (5 bases each). V lost 6 bases to trimming and J lost 6 bases, with 12 bases between them. Germline CDR1 MNHEY, CDR2 SVGAGI. CDR3 length equals 13 residues. This chain's CDR3 is CASRRGQGNEQFF. CDR3 in DNA: TGTGCCAGCAGACGGGGCCAGGGCAATGAGCAGTTCTTC.

V usage is TRBV9 and J usage is TRBJ2-1, with D possibly TRBD1 on 7 matching bases. V dropped 1 base and J dropped 9 bases, with 17 bases sitting between them. CDR3 length equals 15 residues. The germline V gene encodes CDR1 SGDLS and CDR2 YYNGEE. In nucleotides, the CDR3 is TGTGCCAGCAGCGTATCGGCAGGGGGGAGCGGTGAGCAGTTCTTC. Its translation is CASSVSAGGSGEQFF.

The chain carries TRBV18 and TRBJ1-4, with 8 bases aligning to TRBD1. The CDR3 is made up of 19 amino acids. Germline trimming cut 2 bases from V and 6 bases from J; bases unmatched to any gene: 17. Per germline, CDR1 KGHSH and CDR2 LQKENI. The CDR3 reads CASSPKGPAGGKGHEKLFF. CDR3 in DNA: TGTGCCAGCTCACCAAAGGGCCCGGCAGGGGGCAAAGGACATGAAAAACTGTTTTTT.

This clone is a singleton in its sample. V is TRBV13 and J is TRBJ2-2; D is undetermined. Looked up from germline, CDR1 is PRHDT and CDR2 is FYEKMQ (reference sequence). The V end was cut by 0 bases, the J end by 8 bases, with 7 bases between. There are 13 residues in the CDR3. As DNA, the CDR3 is TGTGCCAGCAGCTTAGGAAGCGCAGGGGAGCTGTTTTTT. Protein product: CASSLGSAGELFF.

The V call is TRBV5-4, the J call TRBJ1-2; D unresolved. The CDR3 consists of 13 residues. From germline, CDR1 is SGHNT and CDR2 YYREEE (reference sequence). Trimming left V 0 bases short and J 4 bases short, with 7 bases between. DNA for the CDR3: TGTGCCAGCAGCTTGGTCGGGAGCTATGGCTACACCTTC. Translation: CASSLVGSYGYTF.

This clone was recorded once. The chain carries TRBV21-1 and TRBJ1-5; the table gives TRBD1 as D, unverified against the DNA. TRBV21-1 counts as a pseudogene. The CDR3 is made up of 16 amino acids. The DNA for the CDR3 is TGTGCCAGCAGCCCCCGAAGGGGTGTTGGCAATCAGCCCCAGCATTTT. Its translation is CASSPRRGVGNQPQHF.

This chain joins TRBV5-1 and TRBJ1-2; 7 positions match TRBD1. This CDR3 is 17 amino acids long. Germline V lookup: CDR1 SGHRS, CDR2 YFSETQ. J was trimmed by 3 bases and V by 1 base; bases with no gene match: 12. CDR3 sequence: CASSLTGRGAQYYGYTF. In DNA, the CDR3 is TGCGCCAGCAGCTTGACAGGCAGGGGGGCTCAGTACTATGGCTACACCTTC.

V and J are TRBV11-2 and TRBJ1-6; D gene uncertain. Germline CDR1 and CDR2: SGHAT and FQNNGV. Trimming stripped 2 bases from V and 0 bases from J, with 11 bases between. CDR3 size: 17 residues. The CDR3 DNA is TGTGCCAGCAGCTTAATCGGACGGAGCTCCTATAATTCACCCCTCCACTTT. Translation gives CASSLIGRSSYNSPLHF.

The chain is built from TRBV12-3 or TRBV12-4 and TRBJ1-5; D is ambiguous. V lost 1 base, J lost 7 bases, and 8 bases lay in between. The CDR3 length is 13 residues. CDR3 residues: CASSLVFWQPQHF. The CDR3 DNA reads TGTGCCAGCAGTTTAGTTTTCTGGCAGCCCCAGCATTTT.

The chain links TRBV5-1 to TRBJ2-7; D might be TRBD1 (5 bases). Per the germline V gene, CDR1 is SGHRS and CDR2 is YFSETQ. CDR3 size: 16 residues. Trimming left V 4 bases short and J 1 base short, with 18 bases between. As DNA, the CDR3 is TGCGCCAGCAGCCGGGTCCAGCCCAGGGATTCCTACGAGCAGTACTTC. Protein: CASSRVQPRDSYEQYF.

The chain links TRBV5-1 to TRBJ2-1; 7 bases map to TRBD1. V gave up 0 bases and J gave up 8 bases; unmatched junction bases: 2. From germline, CDR1 is SGHRS and CDR2 YFSETQ. The CDR3 contains 13 residues. The CDR3, as DNA: TGCGCCAGCAGCTTGGGACAGGGATATGAGCAGTTCTTC. Its translation: CASSLGQGYEQFF.

The CDR3 reads CASSGPLRGGGEGGEQFF. The CDR3 DNA reads TGTGCCAGCAGCGGACCCCTAAGAGGGGGGGGAGAGGGAGGTGAGCAGTTCTTC. The chain employs TRBV9 and TRBJ2-1; weak D call: TRBD2 (7 bases). The CDR3 length is 18 residues. Between the trimmed V and J ends, which lost 3 bases and 9 bases, there was a span of 28 bases. Germline CDR1 reads SGDLS; CDR2 reads YYNGEE.

This rearrangement joins TRBV30 to TRBJ2-1; the match to TRBD1 covers 7 bases. The J segment lost 8 bases and the V segment lost 2 bases, leaving 9 bases of the junction unmatched. The CDR3 is 14 residues long. CDR1 and CDR2 from the germline V gene are GTSNPN and SVGIG (reference sequence). The CDR3 protein is CAWSTGQVSHEQFF. In nucleotides, the CDR3 is TGTGCCTGGAGTACTGGACAGGTCTCACATGAGCAGTTCTTC.

The chain is built from TRBV3-1 (or the pseudogene TRBV3-2) and TRBJ1-5; D unresolved. V lost 0 bases to trimming and J lost 5 bases, with 11 bases between them. Germline V gene lookup returns CDR1 LGHDT and CDR2 YNNKEL (reference sequence). The CDR3 consists of 15 residues. The CDR3 nucleotides are TGTGCCAGCAGCCAAGAGGGATTTTCAGATCAGCCCCAGCATTTT. Its protein product is CASSQEGFSDQPQHF.